The rows below give T cell receptor beta chains drawn from one sample of a study of type 1 and type 2 diabetes patients. TCRdb reprocessed the multiplex PCR reads via MiXCR and lists one record per CDR3 protein. Among 250,000 to 300,000 distinct CDR3 sequences listed, more than 45% were seen once. The source material was peripheral blood mononuclear cells (PBMCs). These receptors all stem from a man aged 18 to 30 with type 2 diabetes. Each CDR3 is given with its conserved first and last residue. Each record gives: clone size, J gene, V gene, D gene, CDR3 protein, CDR3 DNA. The D gene is left open where the match is weak. Only some rows state a clone size, as once, few, many or a class for expanded clones.

NA	TRBJ1-3	TRBV10-2	NA	CASRTTTRFSGNTIYF	TGCGCCAGCAGAACAACAACTAGATTCTCTGGAAACACCATATATTTT
many	TRBJ2-1	TRBV25-1	NA	CASSDGRTFYNEQFF	TGTGCCAGCAGTGACGGACGTACCTTCTACAATGAGCAGTTCTTC
NA	TRBJ2-3	TRBV19	TRBD1	CASNPDRVTDTQYF	TGTGCCAGTAACCCGGACAGGGTTACAGATACGCAGTATTTT
few	TRBJ2-5	TRBV2	NA	CATSEGDSTKETQYF	TGTGCCACCAGTGAAGGCGACAGTACGAAAGAGACCCAGTACTTC
NA	TRBJ1-2	TRBV25-1	NA	CASSEASGGCGYTF	TGTGCCAGCAGTGAAGCGTCCGGGGGCTGTGGCTACACCTTC
NA	TRBJ2-2	TRBV10-1	TRBD1	CASRGQLTGELFF	TGCGCCAGCAGGGGACAGCTCACCGGGGAGCTGTTTTTT
many	TRBJ2-1	TRBV5-1	NA	CASSSPEYNEQFF	TGCGCCAGCAGCTCCCCGGAATACAATGAGCAGTTCTTC
few	TRBJ1-1	TRBV19	NA	CASSQVRGTEAFF	TGTGCCAGTAGTCAAGTAAGGGGCACTGAAGCTTTCTTT
NA	TRBJ2-6	TRBV5-1	NA	CASSFDWANVLTF	TGCGCCAGCAGCTTCGACTGGGCCAACGTCCTGACTTTC
NA	TRBJ1-2	TRBV6-1	NA	CASSYSSSATVYYGYTF	TGTGCCAGCAGTTACTCGTCGTCGGCCACTGTTTACTATGGCTACACCTTC
NA	TRBJ1-1	TRBV4-1	NA	CASNQEPGLNTEAFF	TGCGCCAGCAACCAAGAACCCGGGCTGAACACTGAAGCTTTCTTT
NA	TRBJ2-7	TRBV27	NA	CASNLDGPSYEQYF	TGTGCCAGCAACCTCGACGGACCATCCTACGAGCAGTACTTC
NA	TRBJ2-1	TRBV20-1	TRBD2	CSARLGLAVGDEQFF	TGCAGTGCTAGATTGGGACTAGCGGTGGGGGATGAGCAGTTCTTC
few	TRBJ2-5	TRBV14	NA	CASSQGVGTGTQYF	TGTGCCAGCAGCCAAGGGGTCGGAACTGGGACCCAGTACTTC
NA	TRBJ1-5	TRBV19	NA	CASSFSRTAAGRQPQHF	TGTGCCAGTAGTTTTAGTCGGACGGCGGCTGGAAGGCAGCCCCAGCATTTT
many	TRBJ2-7	TRBV7-6	NA	CASSLGRGYEQYF	TGTGCCAGCAGCTTAGGCAGGGGCTACGAGCAGTACTTC
NA	TRBJ2-1	TRBV19	NA	CASTTSGSSYNEQFF	TGTGCCAGTACCACCTCGGGAAGCTCCTACAATGAGCAGTTCTTC
NA	TRBJ1-4	TRBV29-1	TRBD1	CSVARGVSEKLFF	TGCAGCGTTGCCAGGGGGGTCAGCGAAAAACTGTTTTTT
few	TRBJ1-3	TRBV7-8	NA	CASSLERGRGNTIYF	TGTGCCAGCAGCTTAGAGAGAGGGAGAGGAAACACCATATATTTT
many	TRBJ1-6	TRBV2	NA	CASSGTVSDSPLHF	TGTGCCAGCAGTGGGACAGTGAGCGATTCACCCCTCCACTTT
NA	TRBJ2-7	TRBV19	NA	CASSIGTSYEQYF	TGTGCCAGTAGTATAGGGACATCTTACGAGCAGTACTTC
NA	TRBJ2-2	TRBV7-8	NA	CASSPERRGLFF	TGTGCCAGCAGCCCCGAACGCAGGGGCCTGTTTTTT
NA	TRBJ2-2	TRBV2	NA	CASSPSREPFF	TGTGCCAGCAGCCCGTCTCGGGAGCCGTTTTTT
NA	TRBJ1-1	TRBV25-1	NA	CASSELWDEAFF	TGTGCCAGCAGTGAATTATGGGATGAAGCTTTCTTT
few	TRBJ1-2	TRBV5-1	TRBD1	CASSFRDRSNYGYTF	TGCGCCAGCAGCTTCAGGGACAGAAGTAACTATGGCTACACCTTC
NA	TRBJ2-3	TRBV29-1	TRBD1	CSVRTGTVTDTQYF	TGCAGCGTGCGGACAGGGACGGTCACAGATACGCAGTATTTT
NA	TRBJ1-5	TRBV7-4	NA	CASSLWGGEEQPQHF	TGTGCCAGCAGCTTATGGGGAGGGGAAGAACAGCCCCAGCATTTT